What follows describes a single TCR beta chain. TCRdb keeps only in-frame clones here, not all; method: immunoSEQ multiplex PCR. Seen here are 600,000 to 750,000 clones, less than 95% observed once, and the top ten hold about 34%. These data originate in a study of shared clonotypes between healthy human individuals. The CDR3 sequence is 13 residues long. This TCR was sampled from a man between 18 and 29 years old in good health. Some clones in this sample may be carry-over from other donors' samples. Sequencing was carried out using memory CD8+ T cells from PBMCs. Described subset: CD45RO+ cells pooled with CCR7-negative TemRA cells. The rearrangement joins TRBV21-1 to TRBJ1-5. TRBV21-1 is a known pseudogene. Here the CDR3 DNA reads TGTGCCAGCAGCAAAGCGGGGAATCAGCCCCAGCATTTT. Residues: CASSKAGNQPQHF.